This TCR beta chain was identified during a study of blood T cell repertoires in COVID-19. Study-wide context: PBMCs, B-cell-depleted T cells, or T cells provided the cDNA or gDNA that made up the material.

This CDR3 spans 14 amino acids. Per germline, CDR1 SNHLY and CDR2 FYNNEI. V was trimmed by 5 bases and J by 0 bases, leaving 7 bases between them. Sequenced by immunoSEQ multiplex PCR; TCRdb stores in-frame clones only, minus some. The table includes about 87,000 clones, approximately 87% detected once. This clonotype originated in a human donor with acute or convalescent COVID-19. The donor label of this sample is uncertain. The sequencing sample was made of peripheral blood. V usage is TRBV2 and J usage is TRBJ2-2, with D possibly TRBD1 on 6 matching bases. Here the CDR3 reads CASSRTANTGELFF. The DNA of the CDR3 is TGTGCCAGCAGTAGGACAGCGAACACCGGGGAGCTGTTTTTT.